Sequencing of this T cell receptor beta chain was carried out in a study of T cells after yellow fever vaccination. Study context: Preparation of the low-cell-number fractions used SMART-Seq v4 Ultra Low Input.

Notes on the study in general: Few clonotypes appeared in both CD4 and CD8 compartments. Detected again after the booster were most primary-vaccination clones, at nearly 97% CD4 and 80% to 90% CD8. The secondary T-cell response peaked on day 5, not day 15, but was weaker.

The CDR3 is 14 residues long. Germline V gene data show CDR1 as SGHAT and CDR2 as FQNNGV. TCRdb redid the calling of the 5' RACE reads with MiXCR, one entry per CDR3 protein. The data show approximately 300,000 distinct CDR3 sequences, with about 9.5% seen just once and approximately 19% held by the top ten. A remark on this clonotype: The antigen remains undetermined. A junction end diverges from the germline sequence, so it may reflect a read error.

This chain uses TRBV11-2 with TRBJ1-1; D gene ambiguous. This receptor was identified in a man aged 18-30 years who received the YFV17D yellow fever vaccine. The specimen comprised PBMCs, sampled on the day of the first yellow fever vaccination. The CDR3 DNA reads as TGTGCCAGCAGCTTTTATGGTGGCGGCACTAAAGCTTTCTTT. Encoded protein: CASSFYGGGTKAFF. Based on the CDR3 plus reference TRBV11-2 and TRBJ1-1, the full variable domain is EAGVAQSPRYKIIEKRQSVAFWCNPISGHATLYWYQQILGQGPKLLIQFQNNGVVDDSQLPKDRFSAERLKGVDSTLKIQPAKLEDSAVYLCASSFYGGGTKAFFGQGTRLTVV.